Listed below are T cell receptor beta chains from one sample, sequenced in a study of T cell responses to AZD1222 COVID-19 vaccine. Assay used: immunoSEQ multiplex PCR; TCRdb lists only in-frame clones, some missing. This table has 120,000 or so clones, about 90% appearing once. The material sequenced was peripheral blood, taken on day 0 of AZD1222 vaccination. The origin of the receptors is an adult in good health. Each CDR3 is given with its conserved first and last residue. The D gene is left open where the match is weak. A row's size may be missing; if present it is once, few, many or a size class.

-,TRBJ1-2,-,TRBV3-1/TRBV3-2,TGTGCCAGCAGCCTTGGGGCGACGGGCTATGGCTACACCTTC,CASSLGATGYGYTF
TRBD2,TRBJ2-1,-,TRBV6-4,TGTGCCAGCAGTGACTCCCTAGGACTAGCGGTCGACAATGAGCAGTTCTTC,CASSDSLGLAVDNEQFF
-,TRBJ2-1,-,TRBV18,TGTGCCAGCTCACCAGGGATAGAAATACTCTTCTCCTACAATGAGCAGTTCTTC,CASSPGIEILFSYNEQFF
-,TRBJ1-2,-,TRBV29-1,TGCAGCGTTGGCCAGAACTATGGCTACACCTTC,CSVGQNYGYTF
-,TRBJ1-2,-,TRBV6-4,TGTGCCAGCAGCTTAGGGGGACACAGGTCCGGCTACACCTTC,CASSLGGHRSGYTF
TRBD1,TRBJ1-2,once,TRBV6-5,TGTGCCAGCAGTTTCAGGGGGAGGACAAACTATGGCTACACCTTC,CASSFRGRTNYGYTF
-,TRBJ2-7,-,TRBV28,TGTGCCAGCAGTGCAGGCGCCCATAGCTACGAGCAGTACTTC,CASSAGAHSYEQYF
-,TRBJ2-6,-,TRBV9,TGTGCCAGCAGCGGATTAAGCTCTGGGGCCAACGTCCTGACTTTC,CASSGLSSGANVLTF
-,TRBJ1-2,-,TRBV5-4,TGTGCCAGCAGCTTGGGATCTCTCAGCGACGGCTATGGCTACACCTTC,CASSLGSLSDGYGYTF
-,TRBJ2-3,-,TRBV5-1,TGCGCCAGCATCAGCGGTGGGGGTACAGATACGCAGTATTTT,CASISGGGTDTQYF
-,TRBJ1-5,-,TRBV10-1,TGCGCCAGCAGCTTATCAGGGGTTAATCAGCCCCAGCATTTT,CASSLSGVNQPQHF
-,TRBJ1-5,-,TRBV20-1,TGCAGTGCTAGTCGGGGGGCTGATCAGCCCCAGCATTTT,CSASRGADQPQHF
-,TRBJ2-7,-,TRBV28,TGTGCCAGCAGTTTATCGGTGCGGCCCCGGGACGAGCAGTACTTC,CASSLSVRPRDEQYF
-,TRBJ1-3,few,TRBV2,TGTGCCAGCAGGAGGCCAGGGGACGGACTCACTGGAAACACCATATATTTT,CASRRPGDGLTGNTIYF
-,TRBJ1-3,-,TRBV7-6,TGTGCCAGCAGCTTACGGCCGCGAGGGTCAACTGGAAACACCATATATTTT,CASSLRPRGSTGNTIYF
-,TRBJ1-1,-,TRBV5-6,TGTGCCAGCAGCTTGGTACGCAGGAACACTGAAGCTTTCTTT,CASSLVRRNTEAFF
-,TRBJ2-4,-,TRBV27,TGTGCCAGCAGCCCCCGGGGGTATGTCCAAAACATTCAGTACTTC,CASSPRGYVQNIQYF
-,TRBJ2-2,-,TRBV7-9,TGTGCCAGCAGCCCCCTTCTCACGGACTTCATGGGGGAGCTGTTTTTT,CASSPLLTDFMGELFF
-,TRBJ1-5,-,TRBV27,TGTGCCAGCAGTCCGGTTAGCAATCAGCCCCAGCATTTT,CASSPVSNQPQHF